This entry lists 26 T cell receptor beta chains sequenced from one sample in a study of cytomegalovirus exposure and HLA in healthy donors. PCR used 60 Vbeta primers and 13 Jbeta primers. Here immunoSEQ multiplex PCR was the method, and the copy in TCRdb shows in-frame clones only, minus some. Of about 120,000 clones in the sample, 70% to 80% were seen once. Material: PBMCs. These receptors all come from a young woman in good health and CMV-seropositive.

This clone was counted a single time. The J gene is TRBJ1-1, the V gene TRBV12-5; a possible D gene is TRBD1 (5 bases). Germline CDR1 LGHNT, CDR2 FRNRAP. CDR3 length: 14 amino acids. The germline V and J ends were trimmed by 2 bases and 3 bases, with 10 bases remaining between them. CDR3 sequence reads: CASGLPGGDTEAFF. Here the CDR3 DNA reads TGTGCTAGTGGTTTGCCGGGGGGGGACACTGAAGCTTTCTTT.

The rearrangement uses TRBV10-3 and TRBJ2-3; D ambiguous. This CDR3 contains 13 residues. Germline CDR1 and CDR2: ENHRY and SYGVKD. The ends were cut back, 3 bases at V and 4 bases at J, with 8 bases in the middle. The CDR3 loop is CAISDPVSDTQYF. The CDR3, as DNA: TGTGCCATCAGTGACCCCGTCTCAGATACGCAGTATTTT.

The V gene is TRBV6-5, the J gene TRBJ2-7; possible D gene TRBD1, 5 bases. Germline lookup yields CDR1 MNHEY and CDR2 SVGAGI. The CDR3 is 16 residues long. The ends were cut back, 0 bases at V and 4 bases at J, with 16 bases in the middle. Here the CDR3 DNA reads TGTGCCAGCAGTTACTCAGGAAGGGGTGGCGGATACGAGCAGTACTTC. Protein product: CASSYSGRGGGYEQYF.

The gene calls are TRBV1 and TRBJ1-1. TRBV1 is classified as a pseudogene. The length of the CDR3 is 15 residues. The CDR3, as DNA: TGCACCAGCAGCCCCTCGACGCGCTATCGGGGGAACGTGTTCTTT. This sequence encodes CTSSPSTRYRGNVFF.

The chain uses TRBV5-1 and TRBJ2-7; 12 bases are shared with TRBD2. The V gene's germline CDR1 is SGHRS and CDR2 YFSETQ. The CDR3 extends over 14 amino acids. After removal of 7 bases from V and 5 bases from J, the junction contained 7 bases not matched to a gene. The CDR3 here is CASSTGLAGHEQYF. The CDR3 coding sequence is TGCGCCAGCTCCACGGGACTAGCGGGCCACGAGCAGTACTTC. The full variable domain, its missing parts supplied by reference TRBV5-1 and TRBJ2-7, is KAGVTQTPRYLIKTRGQQVTLSCSPISGHRSVSWYQQTPGQGLQFLFEYFSETQRNKGNFPGRFSGRQFSNSRSEMNVSTLELGDSALYLCASSTGLAGHEQYFGPGTRLTVT.

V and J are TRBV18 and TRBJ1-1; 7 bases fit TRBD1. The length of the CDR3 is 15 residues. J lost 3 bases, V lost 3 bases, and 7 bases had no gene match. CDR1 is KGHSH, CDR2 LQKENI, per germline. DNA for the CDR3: TGTGCCAGCTCACCGAAAGGGGGCTGGGACACTGAAGCTTTCTTT. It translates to CASSPKGGWDTEAFF.

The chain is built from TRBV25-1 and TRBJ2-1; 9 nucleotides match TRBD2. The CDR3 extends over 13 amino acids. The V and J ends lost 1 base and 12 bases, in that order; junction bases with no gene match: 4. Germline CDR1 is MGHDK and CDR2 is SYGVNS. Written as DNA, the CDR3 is TGTGCCAGCAGTGAATCCCGGGGACTAGCGCAGTTCTTC. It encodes CASSESRGLAQFF.

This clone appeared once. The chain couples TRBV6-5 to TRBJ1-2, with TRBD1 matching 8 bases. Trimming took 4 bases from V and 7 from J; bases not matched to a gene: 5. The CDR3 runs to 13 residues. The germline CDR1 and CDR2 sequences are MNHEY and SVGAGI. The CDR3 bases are TGTGCCAGCAGTTCAGGGGGCGAGAGTGGCTACACCTTC. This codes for CASSSGGESGYTF.

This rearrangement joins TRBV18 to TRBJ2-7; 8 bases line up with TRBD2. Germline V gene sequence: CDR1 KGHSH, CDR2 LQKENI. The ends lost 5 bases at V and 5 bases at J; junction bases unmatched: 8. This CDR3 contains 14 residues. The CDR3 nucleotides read TGTGCCAGCTCAACCGGGCCGGGGGGGGACGAGCAGTACTTC. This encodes CASSTGPGGDEQYF.

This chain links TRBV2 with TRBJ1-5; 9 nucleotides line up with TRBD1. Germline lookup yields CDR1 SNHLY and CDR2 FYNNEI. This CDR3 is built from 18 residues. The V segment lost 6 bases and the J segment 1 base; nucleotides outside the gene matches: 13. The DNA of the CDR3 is TGTGCCAGCAGCCCACCGGGACAGGGTTTAATGAGCAATCAGCCCCAGCATTTT. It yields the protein CASSPPGQGLMSNQPQHF.

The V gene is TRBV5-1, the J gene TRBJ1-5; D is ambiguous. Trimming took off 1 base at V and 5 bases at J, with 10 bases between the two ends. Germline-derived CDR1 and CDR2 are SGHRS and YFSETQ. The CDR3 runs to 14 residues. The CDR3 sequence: CASSLRTGDQPQHF. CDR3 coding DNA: TGCGCCAGCAGCTTGAGGACTGGGGATCAGCCCCAGCATTTT.

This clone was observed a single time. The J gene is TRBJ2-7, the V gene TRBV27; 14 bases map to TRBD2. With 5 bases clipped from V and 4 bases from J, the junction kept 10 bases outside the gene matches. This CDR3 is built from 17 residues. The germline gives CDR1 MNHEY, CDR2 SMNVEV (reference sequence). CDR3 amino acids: CASSPRTSGRSGYEQYF. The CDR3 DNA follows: TGTGCCAGCAGTCCTCGGACTAGCGGGAGGTCGGGGTACGAGCAGTACTTC.

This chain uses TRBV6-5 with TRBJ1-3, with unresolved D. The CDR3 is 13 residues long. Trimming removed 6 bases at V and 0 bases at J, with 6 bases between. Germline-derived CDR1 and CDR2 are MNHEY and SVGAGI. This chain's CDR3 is CASRALSGNTIYF. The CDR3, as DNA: TGTGCCAGCAGGGCCCTCTCTGGAAACACCATATATTTT.

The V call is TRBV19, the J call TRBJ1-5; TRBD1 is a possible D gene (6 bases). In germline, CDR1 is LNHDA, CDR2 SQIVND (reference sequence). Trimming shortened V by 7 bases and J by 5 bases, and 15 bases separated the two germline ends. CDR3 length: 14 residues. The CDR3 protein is CASTRGGADQPQHF. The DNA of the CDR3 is TGTGCCAGTACCCGAGGGGGGGCTGATCAGCCCCAGCATTTT.

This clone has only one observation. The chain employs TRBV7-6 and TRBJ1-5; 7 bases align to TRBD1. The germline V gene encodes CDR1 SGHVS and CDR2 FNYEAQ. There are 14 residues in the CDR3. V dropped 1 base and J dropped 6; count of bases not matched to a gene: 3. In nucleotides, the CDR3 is TGTGCCAGCAGCTTAGGACAGGGAGGTCAGCCCCAGCATTTT. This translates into CASSLGQGGQPQHF.

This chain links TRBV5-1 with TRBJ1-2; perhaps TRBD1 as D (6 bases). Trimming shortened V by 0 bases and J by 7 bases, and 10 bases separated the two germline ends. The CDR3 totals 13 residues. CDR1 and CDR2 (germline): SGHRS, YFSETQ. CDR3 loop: CASSLDRAVGYTF. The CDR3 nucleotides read TGCGCCAGCAGCTTGGACAGGGCGGTTGGCTACACCTTC.

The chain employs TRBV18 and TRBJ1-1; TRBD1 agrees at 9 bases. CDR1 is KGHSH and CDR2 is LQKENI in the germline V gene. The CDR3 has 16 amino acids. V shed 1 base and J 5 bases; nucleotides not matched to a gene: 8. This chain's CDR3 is CASSPQTGGLGTEAFF. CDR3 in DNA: TGTGCCAGCTCACCACAAACAGGGGGCTTGGGAACTGAAGCTTTCTTT.

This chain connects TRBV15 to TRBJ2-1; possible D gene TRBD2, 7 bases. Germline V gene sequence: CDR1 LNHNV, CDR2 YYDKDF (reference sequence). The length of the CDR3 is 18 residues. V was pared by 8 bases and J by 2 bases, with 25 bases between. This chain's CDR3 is CATRGGARRGSAYNEQFF. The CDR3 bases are TGTGCCACCCGAGGGGGGGCGCGGCGAGGTTCGGCCTACAATGAGCAGTTCTTC.

The CDR3 nucleotides are TGTGCCAGCAGCTTCTCAGCCGCGGGACGGACCGAGCAGTACTTC. Residues: CASSFSAAGRTEQYF. The chain combines TRBV7-9 with TRBJ2-7, with D perhaps matching TRBD2 (6 bases). Germline V gives CDR1 SEHNR, CDR2 FQNEAQ (reference sequence). The CDR3 runs 15 residues. With 3 bases removed from V and 6 bases from J, the gap between germline ends came to 18 bases.

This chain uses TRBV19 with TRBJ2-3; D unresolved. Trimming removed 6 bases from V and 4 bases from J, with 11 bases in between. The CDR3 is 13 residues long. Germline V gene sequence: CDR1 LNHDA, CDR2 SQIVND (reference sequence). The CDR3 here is CASSRSSADTQYF. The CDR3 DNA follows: TGTGCCAGTAGCCGCTCTAGTGCAGATACGCAGTATTTT.

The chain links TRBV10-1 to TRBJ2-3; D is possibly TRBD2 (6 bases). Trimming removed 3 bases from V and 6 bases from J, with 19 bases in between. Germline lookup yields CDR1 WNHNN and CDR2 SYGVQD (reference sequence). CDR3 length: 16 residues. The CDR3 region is CASSEIGTALTDTQYF. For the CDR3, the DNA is TGCGCCAGCAGTGAAATCGGGACTGCCCTGACGGATACGCAGTATTTT.

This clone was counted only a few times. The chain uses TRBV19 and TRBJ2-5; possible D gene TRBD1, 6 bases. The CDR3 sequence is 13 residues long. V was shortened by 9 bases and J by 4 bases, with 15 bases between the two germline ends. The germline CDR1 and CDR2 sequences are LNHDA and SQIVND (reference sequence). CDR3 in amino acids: CASQGYGPETQYF. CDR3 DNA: TGTGCCAGCCAGGGGTACGGTCCAGAGACCCAGTACTTC.

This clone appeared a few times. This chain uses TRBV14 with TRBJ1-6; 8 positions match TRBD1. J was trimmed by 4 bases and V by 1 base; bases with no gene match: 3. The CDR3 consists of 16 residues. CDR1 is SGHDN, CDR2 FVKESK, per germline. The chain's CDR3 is CASSQGGDRYNSPLHF. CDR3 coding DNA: TGTGCCAGCAGCCAAGGGGGGGACAGGTATAATTCACCCCTCCACTTT. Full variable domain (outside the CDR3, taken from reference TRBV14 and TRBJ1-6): EAGVTQFPSHSVIEKGQTVTLRCDPISGHDNLYWYRRVMGKEIKFLLHFVKESKQDESGMPNNRFLAERTGGTYSTLKVQPAELEDSGVYFCASSQGGDRYNSPLHFGNGTRLTVT.

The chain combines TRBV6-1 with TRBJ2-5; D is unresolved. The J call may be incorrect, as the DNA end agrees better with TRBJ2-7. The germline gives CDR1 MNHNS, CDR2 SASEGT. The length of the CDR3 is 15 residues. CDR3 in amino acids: CASRNLPAPLYEQYF. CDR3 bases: TGTGCCAGCAGGAATCTCCCCGCACCCTTATACGAGCAGTACTTC.

Written as DNA, the CDR3 is TGCGCCAGCAGCTTGGGGTCAGGGGCCTATAATTCACCCCTCCACTTT. Its translation is CASSLGSGAYNSPLHF. The genes are TRBV5-1 and TRBJ1-6; tentatively, D is TRBD1 (6 bases). Germline CDR1 SGHRS, CDR2 YFSETQ. The V and J ends lost 0 bases and 2 bases respectively, with 9 bases between them. CDR3 length: 16 amino acids.

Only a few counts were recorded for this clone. The CDR3 loop reads CASSPQDTNTEAFF. CDR3 sequence (DNA): TGCGCCAGCAGCCCGCAGGACACGAACACTGAAGCTTTCTTT. V gene TRBV5-1 combines with J gene TRBJ1-1; maybe TRBD1 (5 bases). CDR3 length equals 14 residues. The germline V gene has CDR1 SGHRS and CDR2 YFSETQ. V was shortened by 4 bases and J by 1 base, with 11 bases between the two germline ends. Full variable domain (outside the CDR3, taken from reference TRBV5-1 and TRBJ1-1): KAGVTQTPRYLIKTRGQQVTLSCSPISGHRSVSWYQQTPGQGLQFLFEYFSETQRNKGNFPGRFSGRQFSNSRSEMNVSTLELGDSALYLCASSPQDTNTEAFFGQGTRLTVV.